This paragraph covers one TCR beta chain sequence. What it recognizes is unknown. cDNA serving as the sequencing template came from extracted, reverse transcribed RNA. Sequencing used immunoSEQ multiplex PCR; TCRdb keeps in-frame clones, though not all of them. The sample holds around 270,000 clones, over 45% seen once. Germline CDR1 SQVTM, CDR2 ANQGSEA. V lost 2 bases and J 8 bases, leaving 22 bases between the germline ends. The CDR3 length is 16 residues. The sample is drawn from a study of CD8+ T cells in alopecia areata. Study-level information: Affected scalp percentage set treated patients' severity scores.

Treatment of the sample: oral pan-JAK inhibitor, 5-10 mg twice daily. Whole-study findings and limits: Expanded CD8+ clones among the top 100, as well as scalp clonality, were significantly decreased by tofacitinib. Scalp lesions, especially in alopecia totalis/universalis, had higher clonality than normal scalp.

The TCR was taken from a human donor with alopecia areata. The chain couples TRBV29-1 to TRBJ2-1; D is possibly TRBD1 (5 bases). The sample here was CD4+ T cells sorted from blood, taken at week 24, from a patient treated with tofacitinib. The CDR3 DNA follows: TGCAGCGTTGAAATCTCTCGGACACTGGTAGGATATGAGCAGTTCTTC. Translation gives CSVEISRTLVGYEQFF.